The 21 T cell receptor beta chains below all came from one sample that was sequenced in a study of blood T cell repertoires in COVID-19. Repertoires were generated with immunoSEQ multiplex PCR, while TCRdb's copy carries only in-frame clones and drops some. The sample includes over 250,000 clones, 65% to 85% seen only once; the top ten take roughly 1.5%. Input material: peripheral blood. All receptors derive from a human donor with COVID-19, enrolled during active disease. The donor label of this sample is uncertain.

The chain is built from TRBV12-3 or TRBV12-4 and TRBJ2-7, with D unresolved. The CDR3 extends over 13 amino acids. V lost 3 bases, J lost 6 bases, and 12 bases lay in between. The CDR3 nucleotides are TGTGCCAGCAGTTTTTCGGTGTCCGGCGAGCAGTACTTC. Protein sequence: CASSFSVSGEQYF.

The chain couples TRBV7-9 to TRBJ1-4; 7 nucleotides line up with TRBD1. V dropped 4 bases and J dropped 4; count of bases not matched to a gene: 6. This CDR3 has 15 residues. Germline lookup yields CDR1 SEHNR and CDR2 FQNEAQ (reference sequence). CDR3 amino acids: CASSSWDRYNEKLFF. The CDR3, as DNA: TGTGCCAGCAGCTCCTGGGACAGATATAATGAAAAACTGTTTTTT.

This sequence joins TRBV4-3 and TRBJ1-2, with D unresolved. The germline V and J ends were trimmed by 1 base and 4 bases, with 13 bases remaining between them. The CDR3 runs to 15 residues. Per the germline V gene, CDR1 is LGHNA and CDR2 is YSLEER. The DNA for the CDR3 is TGCGCCAGCAGCCAAGCCCCAGGAGGGAGCTATGGCTACACCTTC. Translating gives CASSQAPGGSYGYTF.

V and J are TRBV6-5 and TRBJ2-2; tentatively, D is TRBD2 (5 bases). CDR1 MNHEY and CDR2 SVGAGI come from the germline V gene. This CDR3 region has 13 residues. The V end lost 6 bases, the J end lost 2 bases, and 7 bases lay between the germline ends. CDR3 DNA sequence: TGTGCCAGCAGGCTAGCAAACACCGGGGAGCTGTTTTTT. This codes for CASRLANTGELFF.

V gene TRBV6-4 combines with J gene TRBJ2-1, with D possibly matching TRBD2 (5 bases). Germline V CDR1 and CDR2: MRHNA, SNTAGT. The CDR3 loop spans 16 amino acids. Trimming took 0 bases from V and 7 from J, leaving 16 bases between them. CDR3 sequence: CASSDSTVVGENEQFF. CDR3 sequence (DNA): TGTGCCAGCAGTGACTCGACCGTAGTCGGGGAAAATGAGCAGTTCTTC.

The chain combines TRBV28 with TRBJ1-5, with TRBD1 identical over 10 bases. V shed 5 bases and J 7 bases; nucleotides not matched to a gene: 8. This CDR3 is 15 amino acids long. Germline values: CDR1 MDHEN, CDR2 SYDVKM. DNA for the CDR3: TGTGCCAGCAGTATCCCGGACAGGGGGAACCAGCCCCAGCATTTT. Protein: CASSIPDRGNQPQHF.

The chain combines TRBV28 with TRBJ2-4; 9 nucleotides agree with TRBD1. Germline-derived CDR1 and CDR2 are MDHEN and SYDVKM. The CDR3 has 14 residues. Trimming took 6 bases from V and 7 from J; bases not matched to a gene: 7. Here the CDR3 DNA reads TGTGCCAGCAGAAAGGGACAGGGAAGGAACATTCAGTACTTC. Residues: CASRKGQGRNIQYF.

About this clone: Additional DNA sequences in this sample encode the identical CDR3. The chain links TRBV19 to TRBJ2-3, with 7 bases that match TRBD1. The CDR3 sequence is 13 residues long. CDR1 and CDR2 (germline): LNHDA, SQIVND (reference sequence). Trimming took 2 bases from V and 5 from J; bases not matched to a gene: 1. CDR3 nucleotide sequence: TGTGCCAGTAGTATAAACAGGGGAGATACGCAGTATTTT. Translating it yields CASSINRGDTQYF.

The chain has TRBV27 and TRBJ2-2; D is unclear. V lost 4 bases, J lost 7 bases, and 10 bases lay in between. The CDR3 consists of 13 residues. Germline V gene data show CDR1 as MNHEY and CDR2 as SMNVEV (reference sequence). This chain's CDR3 is CASSSRRGGELFF. DNA for the CDR3: TGTGCCAGCAGTTCGCGCCGAGGCGGGGAGCTGTTTTTT.

The chain uses TRBV19 and TRBJ1-1, with 7 nucleotides matching TRBD1. V shed 3 bases, J shed 1 base, and the junction held 5 bases outside the gene matches. CDR1 and CDR2 from the germline V gene are LNHDA and SQIVND (reference sequence). The CDR3 covers 15 residues. The CDR3: CASSMGTAQNTEAFF. CDR3 bases: TGTGCCAGTAGTATGGGGACAGCCCAGAACACTGAAGCTTTCTTT.

The chain joins TRBV27 to TRBJ2-2, with 7 bases that match TRBD2. V lost 3 bases to trimming and J lost 5 bases; unmatched junction nucleotides: 6. Germline lookup yields CDR1 MNHEY and CDR2 SMNVEV (reference sequence). This CDR3 region has 15 residues. The chain's CDR3 is CASSFREAGTGELFF. DNA for the CDR3: TGTGCCAGCAGTTTCCGGGAGGCGGGGACCGGGGAGCTGTTTTTT.

V gene TRBV9 combines with J gene TRBJ2-5; possibly TRBD2 for D (7 bases). The CDR3 has 16 residues. V was cut by 2 bases and J by 5 bases, with 19 bases left in between. Germline-derived CDR1 and CDR2 are SGDLS and YYNGEE. CDR3 protein: CASSVSWGGQGETQYF. CDR3 bases: TGTGCCAGCAGCGTCTCTTGGGGGGGACAAGGGGAGACCCAGTACTTC. Based on the CDR3 plus reference TRBV9 and TRBJ2-5, the full variable domain is DSGVTQTPKHLITATGQRVTLRCSPRSGDLSVYWYQQSLDQGLQFLIQYYNGEERAKGNILERFSAQQFPDLHSELNLSSLELGDSALYFCASSVSWGGQGETQYFGPGTRLLVL.

Worth noting for this clone: The junction shows a germline mismatch at one end, possibly a read error. This chain uses TRBV5-6 with TRBJ2-7; 11 bases are shared with TRBD2. The CDR3 consists of 15 residues. Per the germline V gene, CDR1 is SGHDT and CDR2 is YYEEEE. In DNA form, the CDR3 reads TGTGCCAGCAGGTTGGGACTAGCGGAGACCTACGAGCAGTACTTC. It codes for CASRLGLAETYEQYF.

This chain joins TRBV6-6 and TRBJ2-3; the D gene is possibly TRBD2 (5 bases). The V gene lost 7 bases and the J gene lost 3 bases, with 17 bases spanning the gap. Germline loops: CDR1 MNHNY, CDR2 SVGAGI (reference sequence). This CDR3 comprises 15 residues. The CDR3 DNA reads as TGTGCCAGCACTCCGATCTCGGGGTGGACAGATACGCAGTATTTT. This translates into CASTPISGWTDTQYF.

The chain links TRBV7-2 to TRBJ1-5; D is possibly TRBD1 (5 bases). Germline CDR1 and CDR2: SGHTA and FQGNSA. CDR3 length: 15 amino acids. V shed 1 base and J shed 7 bases, with 14 bases lying between them. The CDR3 sequence: CASSLDGQGRQPQHF. The CDR3 bases are TGTGCCAGCAGCTTAGATGGGCAGGGCCGGCAGCCCCAGCATTTT.

V gene TRBV18 combines with J gene TRBJ2-1; 13 positions agree with TRBD2. This CDR3 region has 14 residues. Germline values: CDR1 KGHSH, CDR2 LQKENI. With V trimmed by 4 bases and J by 9 bases, 3 bases remained unmatched. CDR3 in DNA: TGTGCCAGCTCACGGGGACTAGCGGGGTCTGAGCAGTTCTTC. This gives the protein CASSRGLAGSEQFF.

V is TRBV11-3 and J is TRBJ1-1; 8 nucleotides line up with TRBD1. Trimming at V came to 4 bases and at J to 6 bases, leaving 10 bases not matched to a gene. The CDR3 has 15 amino acids. CDR1 is SGHNT and CDR2 is YENEEA in the germline V gene. In nucleotides, the CDR3 is TGTGCCAGCAGCTCATCAGGGGGCGAGCGGTCTGAAGCTTTCTTT. Amino acids: CASSSSGGERSEAFF.

The chain is built from TRBV20-1 and TRBJ2-7; 9 bases map to TRBD1. The CDR3 is 11 residues long. Germline V gene lookup returns CDR1 DFQATT and CDR2 SNEGSKA (reference sequence). V trimming: 6 bases; J trimming: 6 bases; junction bases outside the gene matches: 3. The CDR3 sequence is CSAGTGFEQYF. The CDR3 DNA sequence: TGCAGTGCCGGGACAGGGTTCGAGCAGTACTTC.

The V call is TRBV7-3, the J call TRBJ2-2, with 11 positions matching TRBD2. Germline loops: CDR1 SGHTA, CDR2 FQGTGA. J lost 4 bases, V lost 6 bases, and 1 base had no gene match. This CDR3 comprises 14 residues. The CDR3 spells CASRLAGATGELFF. In nucleotides, the CDR3 is TGTGCCAGCAGACTAGCGGGAGCCACCGGGGAGCTGTTTTTT.

This rearrangement joins TRBV6-5 to TRBJ2-2; D is ambiguous. This CDR3 comprises 13 residues. The germline gives CDR1 MNHEY, CDR2 SVGAGI. V was shortened by 3 bases and J by 3 bases, with 5 bases between the two germline ends. CDR3 protein: CASSYRYTGELFF. DNA for the CDR3: TGTGCCAGCAGTTATCGGTACACCGGGGAGCTGTTTTTT.

CDR3 amino acids: CASSRGAGDGYTF. The CDR3 coding sequence is TGCGCCAGCAGCCGGGGAGCGGGTGATGGCTACACCTTC. J is TRBJ1-2 and V is TRBV5-1, with no clear D. The CDR3 is 13 amino acids. Germline-derived CDR1 and CDR2 are SGHRS and YFSETQ. Trimming left V 4 bases short and J 6 bases short, with 13 bases between.